This TCR beta chain derives from a study of identical twins. Template switching, a step in the protocol, added a universal primer site, and cDNA carried unique molecular identifiers. TCRdb passed the 5' RACE reads through MiXCR, listing each CDR3 protein once. This sample has about 530,000 distinct CDR3 sequences, with under 25% found just once. Only healthy Caucasians were included as donors. Study outcomes and limitations: In drawing conclusions, the study used cross-sectional statistical analysis and did not follow the same donors. In beta out-of-frame sequences, the excess sharing between twins was weaker.

This clonotype appeared a few times. The antigen remains unidentified. Trimming took off 6 bases at V and 1 base at J, with 6 bases between the two ends. The germline gives CDR1 MNHNY, CDR2 SVGAGI (reference sequence). The CDR3 has 12 amino acids. This same sample was also part of a study on yellow fever vaccine responses in identical twins.

The chain is built from TRBV6-6 and TRBJ2-5; D possibly corresponds to TRBD2 (5 bases). The sample comprised CD4+ T cells sorted from blood. The origin of this receptor is a woman under 30 in good health. CDR3 in amino acids: CASRGVQETQYF. DNA for the CDR3: TGTGCCAGCAGGGGAGTCCAAGAGACCCAGTACTTC.